This TCR beta chain originates from a study of T cell responses to AZD1222 COVID-19 vaccine. Looking at the study overall: Pooled samples include second doses given at about 4 or 12 weeks.

TCRdb's copy holds only in-frame clones and misses some; the assay was immunoSEQ multiplex PCR. Here the sample spans roughly 140,000 clones, around 89% being singletons. In germline, CDR1 is GTSNPN, CDR2 SVGIG (reference sequence). V lost 0 bases to trimming and J lost 5 bases, with 9 bases between them. CDR3 length: 13 residues. V usage is TRBV30 and J usage is TRBJ2-3, with D perhaps TRBD2 (6 bases). The source was peripheral blood, collected on day 0 of AZD1222 vaccination. The source of this sequence is an adult in good health. In DNA form, the CDR3 reads TGTGCCTGGAGTGTATTCGGGGGAGATACGCAGTATTTT. This encodes CAWSVFGGDTQYF.